This TCR beta chain was captured by sequencing in a study of blood T cell repertoires in COVID-19. The assay was immunoSEQ multiplex PCR, and TCRdb's table has in-frame clones only and misses some. Of about 440,000 clones listed, roughly 88% are singletons. Cohort allocation depended upon clinical history that participants reported. The CDR3 runs 15 residues. The V and J ends lost 4 bases and 5 bases, in that order; junction bases with no gene match: 7. Germline lookup yields CDR1 SGHRS and CDR2 YFSETQ. The clonotype was recovered from a man between 18 and 29 years old who had recovered from COVID-19. The V and J genes are TRBV5-1 and TRBJ2-5; 11 positions match TRBD2. Sequenced input: PBMCs or T cells enriched from blood (not recorded which). CDR3 DNA sequence: TGCGCCAGCAGCCCTAGCGGGAGGTCCCTGGAGACCCAGTACTTC. Encoded protein: CASSPSGRSLETQYF.